This T cell receptor beta chain was identified in a study of blood T cell repertoires in COVID-19. Study overall: There were acute and convalescent COVID-19 samples, and they came from the United States, Italy and Spain.

In the study's own analysis: The authors estimated nucleated cell counts from reference gene primer amplification. Sequenced by immunoSEQ multiplex PCR; TCRdb stores in-frame clones only, minus some. The V and J calls and clone size were taken over from that table, and D and trimming were inferred from the DNA. This sample has 250,000 to 350,000 clones; about 88% occur once, and the top ten carry under 15%. Germline-derived CDR1 and CDR2 are MNHEY and SVGEGT. V lost 6 bases to trimming and J lost 5 bases; unmatched junction nucleotides: 9. CDR3 length: 14 residues. J is TRBJ1-2 and V is TRBV6-2 or TRBV6-3; 7 bases line up with TRBD1. This TCR was sampled from a woman in her sixties or seventies with acute or convalescent COVID-19. The sequenced sample was peripheral blood. This CDR3 reads CASSPRDRDYGYTF. The CDR3 nucleotides read TGTGCCAGCAGCCCCCGGGACAGAGATTATGGCTACACCTTC.